This is a list of T cell receptor beta chains from one sample in a study of T cell responses to AZD1222 COVID-19 vaccine. The repertoire was sequenced with immunoSEQ multiplex PCR; TCRdb's copy has only in-frame clones and lacks some. The data contain 170,000 or so clones, approximately 93% of them singletons. The sequenced sample was peripheral blood, obtained on day 0 of AZD1222 vaccination. All receptors come from an adult in good health. Both conserved end residues are part of each CDR3. A D gene is named only where the DNA matches it firmly. Clone sizes are given selectively: once, few, many, or a class where the clone is expanded.

V gene	J gene	clone size	D gene	CDR3 protein	CDR3 DNA
TRBV5-1	TRBJ2-1	-	-	CASSLLNLLYEQFF	TGCGCCAGCAGCTTGCTGAACCTGCTCTATGAGCAGTTCTTC
TRBV6-5	TRBJ1-3	-	-	CASNGQDTSGNTIYF	TGTGCCAGCAATGGTCAGGATACCTCTGGAAACACCATATATTTT
TRBV4-1	TRBJ1-1	-	TRBD1	CASSQDGTGGLNTEAFF	TGCGCCAGCAGCCAAGATGGGACAGGGGGCCTGAACACTGAAGCTTTCTTT
TRBV5-1	TRBJ2-3	-	TRBD2	CASSPGGSTQYF	TGCGCCAGCAGCCCGGGGGGGAGTACGCAGTATTTT
TRBV3-1/TRBV3-2	TRBJ2-1	once	-	CASRSGLGSYNEQFF	TGTGCCAGCAGGTCCGGGCTAGGCTCCTACAATGAGCAGTTCTTC
TRBV2	TRBJ1-2	-	TRBD1	CASSPRQGGRYGYTF	TGTGCCAGCAGCCCCCGACAGGGGGGCCGCTATGGCTACACCTTC
TRBV10-3	TRBJ1-1	-	-	CAISEWTEAFF	TGTGCCATCAGTGAGTGGACTGAAGCTTTCTTT
TRBV5-1	TRBJ1-2	-	-	CASSPGSRYGYTF	TGCGCCAGCAGCCCCGGGTCTCGCTATGGCTACACCTTC
TRBV12-3/TRBV12-4	TRBJ1-3	-	-	CASSVGGNTIYF	TGTGCCAGCAGCGTTGGAGGAAACACCATATATTTT
TRBV7-9	TRBJ2-1	-	-	CASSLGDAAEQFF	TGTGCCAGCAGCTTAGGGGATGCGGCCGAGCAGTTCTTC
TRBV7-9	TRBJ1-1	-	TRBD1	CASSRTGGGFGVTEAFF	TGTGCCAGCTCCCGGACAGGGGGCGGTTTTGGGGTCACTGAAGCTTTCTTT
TRBV4-1	TRBJ1-3	-	-	CASSQGLADGNTIYF	TGCGCCAGCAGCCAAGGTCTGGCAGATGGAAACACCATATATTTT
TRBV18	TRBJ2-3	-	TRBD2	CASSPRVGRRLAGNTFYTQYF	TGTGCCAGCTCACCCCGCGTAGGGAGGAGACTAGCGGGGAATACATTCTATACGCAGTATTTT
TRBV4-3	TRBJ1-6	-	TRBD1	CASSQDIQGGSPLHF	TGCGCCAGCAGCCAAGATATCCAGGGGGGTTCACCCCTCCACTTT
TRBV2	TRBJ2-1	-	-	CASTGPNYNEQFF	TGTGCCAGCACGGGACCGAATTACAATGAGCAGTTCTTC
TRBV12-5	TRBJ2-2	-	-	CASGLVLVQDPGELFF	TGTGCTAGTGGTTTGGTATTAGTACAGGATCCCGGGGAGCTGTTTTTT
TRBV4-3	TRBJ2-5	-	-	CASSQDSATGETQYF	TGCGCCAGCAGCCAAGATTCCGCCACCGGAGAGACCCAGTACTTC
TRBV6-5	TRBJ1-6	-	-	CASSLAGGNNSPLHF	TGTGCCAGCAGTCTCGCGGGGGGGAATAATTCACCCCTCCACTTT
TRBV7-2	TRBJ1-3	-	TRBD1	CASSLASGGGNTIYF	TGTGCCAGCAGCTTAGCGTCAGGGGGGGGAAACACCATATATTTT